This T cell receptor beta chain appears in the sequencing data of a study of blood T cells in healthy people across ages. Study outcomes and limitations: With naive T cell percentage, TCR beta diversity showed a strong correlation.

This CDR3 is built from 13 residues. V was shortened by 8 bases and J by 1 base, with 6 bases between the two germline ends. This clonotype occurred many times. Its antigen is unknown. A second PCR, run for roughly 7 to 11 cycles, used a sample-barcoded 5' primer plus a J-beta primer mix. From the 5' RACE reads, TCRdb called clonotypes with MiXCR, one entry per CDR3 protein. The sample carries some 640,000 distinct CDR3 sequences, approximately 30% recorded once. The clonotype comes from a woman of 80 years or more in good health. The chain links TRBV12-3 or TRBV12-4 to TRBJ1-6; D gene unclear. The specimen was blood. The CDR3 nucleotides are TGTGCCAGCCGCAAGTCCTATAATTCACCCCTCCACTTT. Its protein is CASRKSYNSPLHF.